Sequencing of this TCR beta chain was carried out in a study of blood T cells in healthy people across ages. This CDR3 comprises 13 residues. Per the germline V gene, CDR1 is SEHNR and CDR2 is FQNEAQ (reference sequence). PCR was performed a second time for roughly 7 to 11 cycles using a sample-barcoded 5' primer and a J-beta primer mix. TCRdb re-analysed the 5' RACE reads in MiXCR, keeping a single row per CDR3 protein. The table has roughly 1,300,000 distinct CDR3 sequences, approximately 60% seen once. With each sample, at least 6 micrograms of total RNA were extracted. This TCR came from a man aged 18 to 29 in good health. The gene calls are TRBV7-9 and TRBJ2-5, with D possibly TRBD1 on 5 matching bases. The J call may be incorrect, as the DNA end agrees better with TRBJ2-7. Sequencing was done on a sample of blood. CDR3 nucleotides: TGTGCCAGCAGCTTAGCGGCCCAGGGCGAGCAGTACTTC. Translated: CASSLAAQGEQYF.